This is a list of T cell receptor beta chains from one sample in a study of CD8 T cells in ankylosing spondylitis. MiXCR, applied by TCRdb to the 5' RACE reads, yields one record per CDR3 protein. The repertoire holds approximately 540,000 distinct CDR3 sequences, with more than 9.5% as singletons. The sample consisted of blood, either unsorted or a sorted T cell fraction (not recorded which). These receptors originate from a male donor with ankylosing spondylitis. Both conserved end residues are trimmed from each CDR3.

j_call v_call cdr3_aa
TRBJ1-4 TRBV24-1 ATSDPGQGVEKLF
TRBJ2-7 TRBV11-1 ASSTHRGLAGARSYEQY
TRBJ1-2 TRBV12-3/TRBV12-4 ASTTQGMNYGYT
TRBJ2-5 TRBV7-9 ASSFGREAPQY
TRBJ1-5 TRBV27 ASSVRIPRGDNQPQH
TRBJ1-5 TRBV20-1 SAIWGSSNQPQH
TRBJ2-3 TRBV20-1 SARGSGRAGITDTQY
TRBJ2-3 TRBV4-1 ASSQDDRGTDTQY
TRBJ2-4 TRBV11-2 ASSPTSKNIQY
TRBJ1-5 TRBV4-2 ASSQDTDPNQPQH
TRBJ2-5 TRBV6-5 ASSYSTGGETQY
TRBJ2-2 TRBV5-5 ASSPPMNTGELF
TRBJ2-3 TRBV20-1 SARDPSGVTDTQY
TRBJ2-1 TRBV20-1 SADPGSYNEQF
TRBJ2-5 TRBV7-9 ASSLGLLSDQETQY
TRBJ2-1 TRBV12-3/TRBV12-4 ASSSPYSYNEQF
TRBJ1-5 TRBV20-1 SASQGQYNQPQH
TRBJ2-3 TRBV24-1 ATSDHRGGTDTQY
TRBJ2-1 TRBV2 ASQREVGNEQF
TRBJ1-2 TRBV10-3 AISEPQGTANYGYT
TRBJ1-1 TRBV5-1 ASSLVSSRGTEAF